These 7 T cell receptor beta chains were sequenced from one sample in a study of shared clonotypes between healthy human individuals. Libraries were prepared by immunoSEQ multiplex PCR; TCRdb keeps only in-frame clonotypes and omits some of them. The table includes about 1.5 million clones, around 97% detected once. The sequenced sample consisted of naive CD4+ T cells sorted from blood. The subset here: CD45RA+ positively selected. These receptor sequences come from a man aged 30-40 years in good health.

The V and J genes are TRBV5-1 and TRBJ2-7, with TRBD1 matching over 7 bases. CDR1 and CDR2 from the germline V gene are SGHRS and YFSETQ. Unmatched junction bases numbered 9, after V lost 5 bases and J lost 4 bases. The CDR3 covers 14 residues. The CDR3 sequence is CASRLRQGDYEQYF. The CDR3 nucleotides read TGCGCCAGCAGATTGAGACAGGGTGATTACGAGCAGTACTTC.

The chain links TRBV10-3 to TRBJ1-4, with 8 bases that match TRBD1. Per germline, CDR1 ENHRY and CDR2 SYGVKD. This CDR3 has 19 residues. The V segment lost 1 base and the J segment 4 bases; nucleotides outside the gene matches: 14. CDR3 residues: CAISEYGGWKTGDNEKLFF. The CDR3 DNA sequence: TGTGCCATCAGTGAGTATGGTGGCTGGAAGACAGGGGATAATGAAAAACTGTTTTTT.

V is TRBV9 and J is TRBJ1-5; a weak D match, TRBD1 (5 bases). Trimming removed 3 bases at V and 5 bases at J, with 12 bases between. There are 14 residues in the CDR3. Germline V gene sequence: CDR1 SGDLS, CDR2 YYNGEE. CDR3 nucleotide sequence: TGTGCCAGCAGCGCCTCCGGGGGGGATCAGCCCCAGCATTTT. It codes for CASSASGGDQPQHF.

The rearrangement joins TRBV2 to TRBJ2-7; TRBD2 matches 8 bases. CDR1 and CDR2 (germline): SNHLY, FYNNEI. V was pared by 5 bases and J by 6 bases, with 12 bases of the junction left unmatched. This CDR3 is built from 15 residues. CDR3 region: CASSPSGSRVGEQYF. For the CDR3, the DNA is TGTGCCAGCAGTCCGAGCGGGAGCAGGGTGGGCGAGCAGTACTTC. Using reference TRBV2 and TRBJ2-7 for the parts outside the CDR3, the full variable domain is EPEVTQTPSHQVTQMGQEVILRCVPISNHLYFYWYRQILGQKVEFLVSFYNNEISEKSEIFDDQFSVERPDGSNFTLKIRSTKLEDSAMYFCASSPSGSRVGEQYFGPGTRLTVT.

J is TRBJ2-7 and V is TRBV15; D remains ambiguous. From germline, CDR1 is LNHNV and CDR2 YYDKDF (reference sequence). This CDR3 contains 15 residues. The V end was cut by 1 base, the J end by 0 bases, with 10 bases between. This chain's CDR3 is CATSRGQQSSYEQYF. CDR3 nucleotide sequence: TGTGCCACCAGCAGAGGACAACAGAGCTCCTACGAGCAGTACTTC. The full variable domain, rest sourced from reference TRBV15 and TRBJ2-7, is DAMVIQNPRYQVTQFGKPVTLSCSQTLNHNVMYWYQQKSSQAPKLLFHYYDKDFNNEADTPDNFQSRRPNTSFCFLDIRSPGLGDTAMYLCATSRGQQSSYEQYFGPGTRLTVT.

The rearrangement links TRBV6-5 to TRBJ1-3; D is unclear. The germline gives CDR1 MNHEY, CDR2 SVGAGI. Deletions cut 0 bases from V and 2 bases from J, with 5 bases between. The CDR3 loop spans 14 amino acids. CDR3 DNA: TGTGCCAGCAGTTACTCTTTACCTGGAAACACCATATATTTT. This sequence encodes CASSYSLPGNTIYF.

This chain joins TRBV28 and TRBJ2-7, with 11 bases fitting TRBD1. The ends lost 5 bases at V and 3 bases at J; junction bases unmatched: 15. The germline V gene encodes CDR1 MDHEN and CDR2 SYDVKM. This CDR3 has 18 amino acids. This CDR3 is CASSTQMGGDRGFYEQYF. The DNA for the CDR3 is TGTGCCAGCAGTACCCAAATGGGCGGGGACAGGGGGTTCTACGAGCAGTACTTC.